Sequencing of this T cell receptor beta chain was carried out in a study of blood T cell repertoires in COVID-19 (TCRdb year 2020). About the study as a whole: Collaborator samples came from the United States, Italy and Spain and covered acute and convalescent phases of COVID-19. HLA class I and class II types, where available, came from metadata supplied by the sample provider rather than from assay-based typing. The sample metadata nearly always contained a de-identified subject ID, COVID-19 status, age in years and sex. The prospective study material was composed of cDNA or gDNA derived from T cells, B-cell-depleted T cells, or PBMCs. The samples were drawn from two sources: the first 160 participants of the ongoing ImmuneRACE study, and 1,254 subjects contributed by 6 global collaborators. Subjects who had been exposed to COVID-19, were actively infected with it, or had recovered from it provided the deeply sampled blood TCRbeta repertoires that made up the dataset. The repertoires were released in a freely available public database intended as a resource for research on the immune response to SARS-CoV-2. Study-wide conclusions, independent of this receptor: The amount of clinical and demographic metadata varied by source and participant and was provided uncurated.

The table lists this clone with a few counts. Its antigen remains undetermined. Per-base quality was not reported, and no clone a single base away is much larger than it. The immunoSEQ Assay, a bias-controlled multiplex PCR, was used to amplify TCRbeta CDR3 regions from genomic DNA. The study's own analysis went as follows. Nucleated cell counts per sample were estimated from amplification of reference gene primers within the assay. To quantify the absolute abundance of each unique TCRbeta CDR3 rearrangement, sequence reads were collapsed and filtered. Productive Simpson clonality was computed per sample as the square root of Simpson's diversity index over productive rearrangements. The source is immuneACCESS, and TCRdb retained only in-frame sequences with V and J called. Part of the clones is not carried over; for the studies checked, unresolved V genes explain less than half of this, and the remainder is unexplained. V, J and clone size derive from that table, while D and trimming were established from the DNA sequence. This sample lists about 160,000 clones; roughly 80% were detected once. Of the sample, less than 9.5% is held by the ten largest clones.

The CDR3, from cysteine to phenylalanine, totals 15 residues. Only the CDR3 DNA stays, 45 bases, in frame from base 1. The germline V gene encodes CDR1 MNHEY and CDR2 SMNVEV (reference sequence). V lost 6 bases and J lost 0 bases; the stretch between them is 14 bases long. Whole blood was collected in K2EDTA tubes by collaborating institutions according to the institutions' own protocols. For TCRbeta analysis, collaborators shipped samples as frozen whole blood, isolated PBMCs, or DNA extracted from either of those sample types. This clonotype was sampled from a man aged 60-69 years with acute or convalescent COVID-19. Sequenced: peripheral blood. The rearranged segments are TRBV27 and TRBJ1-2; confidence is insufficient to name the D gene. The CDR3 in this case is CASSPYRESNYGYTF. The nucleotide sequence reads TGTGCCAGCAGCCCGTACCGGGAGTCTAACTATGGCTACACCTTC.